What follows is one T cell receptor beta chain and its context. What it binds is not known. Trimming cost V 5 bases and J 5 bases; bases outside gene matches: 5. The CDR3 is made up of 15 amino acids. Germline V CDR1 and CDR2: MNHEY, SMNVEV (reference sequence). The data belong to a study of shared clonotypes between healthy human individuals. General study results and limits: The sharing of 5% to 6.5% of naive CD4 clonotypes was seen across a few donors.

Per the study methods: From ImmunoSEQ came sequences covering only the junction and carrying no quality scores, so filtering differed. Profiling relied on immunoSEQ multiplex PCR, and the TCRdb table lists in-frame clones only, not all of them. V, J and clone size reflect that table, while D and trimming were determined from the DNA. The profile covers millions of clones, with over 90% appearing a single time and 0.39% taken by the ten largest. What was sequenced was naive CD4+ T cells from PBMCs. Noted subset: CD45RA+ positively selected. This TCR was recovered from a man younger than 35 in good health. Some clones in this sample may be carry-over from other donors' samples. The chain carries TRBV27 and TRBJ2-1; 11 bases agree with TRBD2. CDR3 DNA sequence: TGTGCCAGCAGTCCAACGGGACTAGCGGACAATGAGCAGTTCTTC. Protein product: CASSPTGLADNEQFF.